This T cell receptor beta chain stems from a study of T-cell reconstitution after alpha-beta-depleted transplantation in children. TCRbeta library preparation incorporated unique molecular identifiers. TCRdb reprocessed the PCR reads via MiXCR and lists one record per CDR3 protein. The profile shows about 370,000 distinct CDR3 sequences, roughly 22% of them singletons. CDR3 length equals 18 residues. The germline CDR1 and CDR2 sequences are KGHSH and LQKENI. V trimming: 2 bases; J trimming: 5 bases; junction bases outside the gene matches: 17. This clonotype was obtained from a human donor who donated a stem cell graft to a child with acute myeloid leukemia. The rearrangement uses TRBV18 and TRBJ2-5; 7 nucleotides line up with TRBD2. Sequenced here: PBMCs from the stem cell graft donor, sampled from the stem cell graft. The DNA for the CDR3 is TGTGCCAGCTCACCAAGGGAGTTTCCGCGGGAGATACGCGAGACCCAGTACTTC. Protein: CASSPREFPREIRETQYF. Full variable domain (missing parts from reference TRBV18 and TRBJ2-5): NAGVMQNPRHLVRRRGQEARLRCSPMKGHSHVYWYRQLPEEGLKFMVYLQKENIIDESGMPKERFSAEFPKEGPSILRIQQVVRGDSAAYFCASSPREFPREIRETQYFGPGTRLLVL.